The present T cell receptor (beta chain) was sequenced within a study of T cell clonality in common variable immunodeficiency. Assay: immunoSEQ multiplex PCR; the TCRdb copy retains only in-frame clones and omits some. The sample holds 30,000 to 40,000 clones, and no clone turns up only once. This clone was observed many times. Sequenced input: peripheral blood mononuclear cells. This clonotype was obtained from a person aged 18-70 years in good health.

The sequenced CDR3 bases are TGTGCCAGCAGCCTTTACACCGGGGAG. Residues: CASSLYTGE. In full, the CDR3 reads CASSLYTGELFF. The rearrangement links TRBV7-9 to TRBJ2-2; D gene uncertain. The sequenced fragment ends 3 residues before the CDR3 boundary, so the rest is inferred from the germline J gene. Trimming cost V 5 bases and J 3 bases, with 4 bases left between them. CDR1 and CDR2 from the germline V gene are SEHNR and FQNEAQ (reference sequence). The CDR3 consists of 12 residues.